This T cell receptor (beta chain) was observed in a study of regulatory and conventional T cells in RAG deficiency. Libraries were prepared by immunoSEQ multiplex PCR; TCRdb keeps only in-frame clonotypes and omits some of them. The sample has about 9,400 clones; 89% are singletons. Worth noting for this clone: The antigen remains unidentified.

Regulatory T cells were sorted from blood as CD4+ CD25-high CD127-low cells. Study results and caveats: In Omenn syndrome, sorted "Tregs" may be peripherally activated cells. Shannon entropy fell and Simpson indices rose in RAG-deficient patients.

The sample was also linked to a second study, of regulatory T cells. That work adds: The PCR used 52 TRBV and 13 TRBJ primers. In patients, unique TRB V-J pairs were restricted and V/J usage skewed, especially in Tregs.

The sequencing input was Tregs sorted from blood. The sequence derives from a human donor in good health.

In nucleotides, the CDR3 is TGTGCCAGCAGAACGGTTGGGAACACTGAAGCTTTCTTT. Translating it yields CASRTVGNTEAFF. This rearrangement joins TRBV7-6 to TRBJ1-1; no reliable D call. The V gene lost 6 bases and the J gene lost 1 base, with 9 bases spanning the gap. The CDR3 runs to 13 residues. Germline V gene lookup returns CDR1 SGHVS and CDR2 FNYEAQ.